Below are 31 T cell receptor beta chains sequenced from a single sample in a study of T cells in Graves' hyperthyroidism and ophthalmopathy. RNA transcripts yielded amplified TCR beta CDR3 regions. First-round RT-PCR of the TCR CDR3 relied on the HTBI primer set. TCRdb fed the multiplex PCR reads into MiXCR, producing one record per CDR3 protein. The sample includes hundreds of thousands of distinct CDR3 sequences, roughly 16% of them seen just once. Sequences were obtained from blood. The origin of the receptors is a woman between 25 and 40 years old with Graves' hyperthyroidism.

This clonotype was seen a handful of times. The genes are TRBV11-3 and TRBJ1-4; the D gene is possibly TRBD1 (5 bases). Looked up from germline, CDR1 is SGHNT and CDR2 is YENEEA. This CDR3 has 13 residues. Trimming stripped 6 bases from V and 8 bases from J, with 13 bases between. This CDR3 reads CASRIPGTEKLFF. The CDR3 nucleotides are TGTGCCAGCAGGATTCCGGGGACCGAAAAACTGTTTTTT.

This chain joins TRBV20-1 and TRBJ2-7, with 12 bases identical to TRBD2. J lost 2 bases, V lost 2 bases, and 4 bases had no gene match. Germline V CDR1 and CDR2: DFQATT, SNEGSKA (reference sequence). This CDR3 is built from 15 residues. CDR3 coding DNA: TGCAGTGCTAGACGACTAGCGGGAGTTGCCTACGAGCAGTACTTC. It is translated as CSARRLAGVAYEQYF.

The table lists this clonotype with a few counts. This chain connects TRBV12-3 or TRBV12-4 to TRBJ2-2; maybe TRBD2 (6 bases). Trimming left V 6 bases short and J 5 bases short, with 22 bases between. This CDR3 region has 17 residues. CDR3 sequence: CASRVIGWPSGTGELFF. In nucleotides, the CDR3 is TGTGCCAGCAGAGTTATTGGTTGGCCAAGCGGGACCGGGGAGCTGTTTTTT.

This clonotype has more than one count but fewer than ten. The CDR3 coding sequence is TGTGCCACCAGCAGAGTTATGAACACTGAAGCTTTCTTT. Encoded protein: CATSRVMNTEAFF. The chain joins TRBV15 to TRBJ1-1; D remains unclear. The CDR3 is 13 residues long. The germline CDR1 and CDR2 sequences are LNHNV and YYDKDF (reference sequence). Trimming took off 1 base at V and 0 bases at J, with 3 bases between the two ends.

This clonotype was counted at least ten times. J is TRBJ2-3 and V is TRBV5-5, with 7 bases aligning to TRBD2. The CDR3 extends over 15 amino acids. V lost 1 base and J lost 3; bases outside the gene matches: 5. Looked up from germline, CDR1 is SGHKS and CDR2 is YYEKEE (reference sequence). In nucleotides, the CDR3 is TGTGCCAGCAGCTTGAGGGTTAGCGGGACAGATACGCAGTATTTT. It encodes CASSLRVSGTDTQYF.

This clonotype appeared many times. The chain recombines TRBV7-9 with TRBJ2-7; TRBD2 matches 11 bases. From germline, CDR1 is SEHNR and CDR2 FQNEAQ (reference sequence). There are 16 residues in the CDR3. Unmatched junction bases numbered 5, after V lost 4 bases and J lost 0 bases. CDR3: CASSSSGTSGSYEQYF. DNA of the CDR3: TGTGCCAGCAGCTCCTCCGGGACTAGCGGCTCCTACGAGCAGTACTTC.

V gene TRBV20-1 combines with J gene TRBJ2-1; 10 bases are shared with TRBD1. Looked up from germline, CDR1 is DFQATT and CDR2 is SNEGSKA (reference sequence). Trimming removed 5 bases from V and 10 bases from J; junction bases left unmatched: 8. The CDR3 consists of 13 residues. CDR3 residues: CSAFRQGANEQFF. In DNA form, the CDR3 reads TGCAGTGCTTTTCGACAGGGGGCCAACGAGCAGTTCTTC.

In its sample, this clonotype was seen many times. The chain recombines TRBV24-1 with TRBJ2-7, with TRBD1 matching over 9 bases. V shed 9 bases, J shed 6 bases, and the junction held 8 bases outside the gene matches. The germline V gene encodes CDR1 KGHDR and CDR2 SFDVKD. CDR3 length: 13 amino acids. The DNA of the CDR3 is TGTGCCACCGAGGGGACAGGGATGGGCGAGCAGTACTTC. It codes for CATEGTGMGEQYF.

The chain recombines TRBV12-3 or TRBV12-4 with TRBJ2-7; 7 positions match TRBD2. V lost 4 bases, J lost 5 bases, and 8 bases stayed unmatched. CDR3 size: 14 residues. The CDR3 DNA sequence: TGTGCCAGCAGTTGGGGCGGGAGAGGAAACGAGCAGTACTTC. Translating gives CASSWGGRGNEQYF.

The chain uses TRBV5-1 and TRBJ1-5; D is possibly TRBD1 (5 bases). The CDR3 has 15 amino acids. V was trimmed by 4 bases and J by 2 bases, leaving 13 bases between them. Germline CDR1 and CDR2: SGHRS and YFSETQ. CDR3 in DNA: TGCGCCAGCAGCCCTGGGGCGGGCGGCAATCAGCCCCAGCATTTT. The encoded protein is CASSPGAGGNQPQHF.

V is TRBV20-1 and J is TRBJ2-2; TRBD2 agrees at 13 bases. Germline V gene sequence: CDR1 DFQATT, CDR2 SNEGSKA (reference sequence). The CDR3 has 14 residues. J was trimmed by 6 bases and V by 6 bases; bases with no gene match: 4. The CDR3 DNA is TGCAGTGCCAGGACTAGCGGGAGAGCCGGGGAGCTGTTTTTT. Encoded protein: CSARTSGRAGELFF.

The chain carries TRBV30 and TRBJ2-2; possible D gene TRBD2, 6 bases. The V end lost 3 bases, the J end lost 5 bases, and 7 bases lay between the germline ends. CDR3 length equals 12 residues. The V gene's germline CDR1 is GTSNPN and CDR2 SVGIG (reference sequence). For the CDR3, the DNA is TGTGCCTGGAGGGCGGGGACCGGGGAGCTGTTTTTT. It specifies CAWRAGTGELFF.

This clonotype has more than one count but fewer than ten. CDR3 DNA sequence: TGTGCCAGCAGTTTAAGACGGATTGGGGCCAACGTCCTGACTTTC. This sequence encodes CASSLRRIGANVLTF. The V call is TRBV27, the J call TRBJ2-6; D is uncertain. The CDR3 consists of 15 residues. Germline V gene sequence: CDR1 MNHEY, CDR2 SMNVEV (reference sequence). V dropped 2 bases and J dropped 3 bases, with 8 bases sitting between them.

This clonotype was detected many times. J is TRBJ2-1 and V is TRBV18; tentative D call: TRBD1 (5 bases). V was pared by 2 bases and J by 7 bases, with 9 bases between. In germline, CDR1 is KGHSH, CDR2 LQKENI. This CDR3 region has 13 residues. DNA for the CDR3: TGTGCCAGCTCACCATCCAGGGATAATGAGCAGTTCTTC. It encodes CASSPSRDNEQFF.

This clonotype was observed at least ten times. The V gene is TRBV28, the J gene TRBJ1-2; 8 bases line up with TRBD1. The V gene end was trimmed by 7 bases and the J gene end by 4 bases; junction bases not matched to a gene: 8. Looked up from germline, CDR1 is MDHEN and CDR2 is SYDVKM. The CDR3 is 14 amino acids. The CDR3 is CASTTLGTGYGYTF. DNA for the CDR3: TGTGCCAGCACCACTCTTGGGACAGGCTATGGCTACACCTTC.

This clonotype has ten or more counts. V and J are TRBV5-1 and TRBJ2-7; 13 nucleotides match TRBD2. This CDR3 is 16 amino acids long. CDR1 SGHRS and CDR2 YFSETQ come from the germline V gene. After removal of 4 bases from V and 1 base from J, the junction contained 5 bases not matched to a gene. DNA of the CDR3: TGCGCCAGCAGCCCGGGGACTAGCGGGACTTCCTACGAGCAGTACTTC. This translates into CASSPGTSGTSYEQYF.

The CDR3 region has the DNA TGTGCCAGCAGTTCAATGACAGGGGGATCGGGGGGCGGGGAGCTGTTTTTT. This gives the protein CASSSMTGGSGGGELFF. The J gene is TRBJ2-2, the V gene TRBV28; 9 bases match TRBD1. Trimming took 4 bases from V and 7 from J; bases not matched to a gene: 13. The CDR3 totals 17 residues. Germline lookup yields CDR1 MDHEN and CDR2 SYDVKM.

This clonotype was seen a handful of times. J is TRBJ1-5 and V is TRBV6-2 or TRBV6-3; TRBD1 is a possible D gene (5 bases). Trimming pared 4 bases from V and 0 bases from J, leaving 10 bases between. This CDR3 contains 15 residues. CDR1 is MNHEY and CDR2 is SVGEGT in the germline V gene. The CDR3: CASSSQEYSNQPQHF. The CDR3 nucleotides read TGTGCCAGCAGTTCACAGGAATATAGCAATCAGCCCCAGCATTTT.

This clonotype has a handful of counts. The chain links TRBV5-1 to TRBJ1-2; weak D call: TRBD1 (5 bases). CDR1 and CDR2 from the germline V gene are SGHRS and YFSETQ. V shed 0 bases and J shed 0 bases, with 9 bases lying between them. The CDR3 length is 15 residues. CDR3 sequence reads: CASSLGGSPNYGYTF. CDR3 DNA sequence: TGCGCCAGCAGCTTGGGGGGCTCGCCTAACTATGGCTACACCTTC.

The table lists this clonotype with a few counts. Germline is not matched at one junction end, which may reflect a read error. The CDR3 DNA reads TGTGCCAGTAGGATAGGACTAGCGGGAGATCGTCTTGGCAATGAGCAGTTCTTC. Encoded protein: CASRIGLAGDRLGNEQFF. The chain is built from TRBV19 and TRBJ2-1, with 13 bases lining up with TRBD2. Germline CDR1 is LNHDA and CDR2 is SQIVND (reference sequence). This CDR3 has 18 residues.

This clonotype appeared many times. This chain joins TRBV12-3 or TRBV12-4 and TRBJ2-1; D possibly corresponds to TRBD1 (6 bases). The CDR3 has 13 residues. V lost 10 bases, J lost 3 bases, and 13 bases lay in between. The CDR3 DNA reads TGTGCCACGAGGGGGTTGGGCTACAATGAGCAGTTCTTC. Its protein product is CATRGLGYNEQFF.

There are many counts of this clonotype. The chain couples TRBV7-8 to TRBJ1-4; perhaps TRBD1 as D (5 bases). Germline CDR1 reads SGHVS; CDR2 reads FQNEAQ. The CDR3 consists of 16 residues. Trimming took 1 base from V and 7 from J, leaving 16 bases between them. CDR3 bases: TGTGCCAGCAGCTTAGGGGCAGGGTCAACCAGTGAAAAACTGTTTTTT. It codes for CASSLGAGSTSEKLFF.

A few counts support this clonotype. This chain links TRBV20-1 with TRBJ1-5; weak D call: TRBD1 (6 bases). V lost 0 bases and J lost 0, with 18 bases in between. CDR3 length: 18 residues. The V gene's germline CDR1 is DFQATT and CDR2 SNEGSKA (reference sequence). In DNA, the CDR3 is TGCAGTGCTAGAGATCTTTCTAGGGGGGACTTTAGCAATCAGCCCCAGCATTTT. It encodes CSARDLSRGDFSNQPQHF.

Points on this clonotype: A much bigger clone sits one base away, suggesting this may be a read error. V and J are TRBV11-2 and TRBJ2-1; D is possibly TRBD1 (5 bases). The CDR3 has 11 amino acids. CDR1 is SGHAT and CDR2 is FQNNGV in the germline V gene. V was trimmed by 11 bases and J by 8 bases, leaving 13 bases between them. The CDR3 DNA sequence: TGTGCCTGGCCTCAGGGTTATGAGCAGTTCTTC. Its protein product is CAWPQGYEQFF.

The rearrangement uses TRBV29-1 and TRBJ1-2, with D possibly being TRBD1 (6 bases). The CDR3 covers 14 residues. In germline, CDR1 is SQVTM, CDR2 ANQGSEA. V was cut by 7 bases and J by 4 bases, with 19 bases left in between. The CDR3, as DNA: TGCAGCGCCCCAATACGGGGGGCAGGCTATGGCTACACCTTC. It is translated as CSAPIRGAGYGYTF. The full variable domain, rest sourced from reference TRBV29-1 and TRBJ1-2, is SAVISQKPSRDICQRGTSLTIQCQVDSQVTMMFWYRQQPGQSLTLIATANQGSEATYESGFVIDKFPISRPNLTFSTLTVSNMSPEDSSIYLCSAPIRGAGYGYTFGSGTRLTVV.

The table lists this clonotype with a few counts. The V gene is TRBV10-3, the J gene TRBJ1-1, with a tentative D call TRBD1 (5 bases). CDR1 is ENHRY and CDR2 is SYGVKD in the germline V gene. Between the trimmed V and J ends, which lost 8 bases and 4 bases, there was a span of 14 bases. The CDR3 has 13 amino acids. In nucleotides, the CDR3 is TGTGCCATCGGGGGAGGCGGGAGCACTGAAGCTTTCTTT. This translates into CAIGGGGSTEAFF.

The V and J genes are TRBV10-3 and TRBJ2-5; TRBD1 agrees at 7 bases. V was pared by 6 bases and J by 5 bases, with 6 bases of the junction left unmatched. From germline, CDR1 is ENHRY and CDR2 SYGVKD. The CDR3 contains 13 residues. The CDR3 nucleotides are TGTGCCATCAGCCCAGGGGGACAGGAGACCCAGTACTTC. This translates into CAISPGGQETQYF.

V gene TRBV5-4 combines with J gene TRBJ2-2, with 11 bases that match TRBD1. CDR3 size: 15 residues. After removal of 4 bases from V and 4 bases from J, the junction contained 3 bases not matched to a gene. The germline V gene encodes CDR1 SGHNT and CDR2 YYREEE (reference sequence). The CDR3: CASSSGTGGTGELFF. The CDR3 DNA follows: TGTGCCAGCAGCAGCGGGACAGGGGGCACCGGGGAGCTGTTTTTT.

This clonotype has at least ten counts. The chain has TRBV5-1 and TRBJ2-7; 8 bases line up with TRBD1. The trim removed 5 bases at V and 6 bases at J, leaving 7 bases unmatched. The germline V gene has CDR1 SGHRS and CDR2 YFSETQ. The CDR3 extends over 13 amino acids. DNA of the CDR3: TGCGCCAGCAGGGACAGGGAGTTATTCGAGCAGTACTTC. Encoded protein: CASRDRELFEQYF.

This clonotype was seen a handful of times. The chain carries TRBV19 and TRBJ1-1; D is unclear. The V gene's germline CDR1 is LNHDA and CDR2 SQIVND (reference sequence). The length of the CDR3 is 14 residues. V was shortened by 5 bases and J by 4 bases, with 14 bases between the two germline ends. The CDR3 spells CASSYRGRSTEAFF. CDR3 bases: TGTGCCAGTAGTTATAGAGGGCGTAGCACTGAAGCTTTCTTT.

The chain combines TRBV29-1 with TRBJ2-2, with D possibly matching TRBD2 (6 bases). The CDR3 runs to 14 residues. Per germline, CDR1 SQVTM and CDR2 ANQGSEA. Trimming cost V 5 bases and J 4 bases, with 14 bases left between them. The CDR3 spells CSVLGTGTTGELFF. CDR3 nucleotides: TGCAGCGTTCTCGGGACTGGGACCACCGGGGAGCTGTTTTTT.